Listed below are T cell receptor beta chains from one sample, sequenced in a study of a mutant IDH1 vaccine in newly diagnosed glioma. TCRdb's copy holds only in-frame clones and misses some; the assay was immunoSEQ multiplex PCR. This repertoire shows tens of thousands of clones, about 80% found once; its top ten account for 7% to 9%. The material was PBMCs, obtained from a glioma patient treated with radiotherapy, temozolomide or both. The source is a woman aged 50 to 60 with glioma. The CDR3 runs from the conserved cysteine through the conserved F or W. Fields, in order: clone size, D gene, V gene, J gene, CDR3 protein, CDR3 DNA. The D gene is left open where the match is weak. Rows may omit the clone size; those that give it use once, few, many or a size class.

size: NA
D: NA
V: TRBV7-2
J: TRBJ1-5
CDR3: CASSLGWVGTVSRNQPQHF
DNA: TGTGCCAGCAGCTTAGGCTGGGTGGGGACGGTGAGTCGCAATCAGCCCCAGCATTTT

size: NA
D: TRBD1
V: TRBV10-3
J: TRBJ2-6
CDR3: CAISDLGQGYGANVLTF
DNA: TGTGCCATCAGTGATCTGGGACAGGGATATGGGGCCAACGTCCTGACTTTC

size: NA
D: NA
V: TRBV9
J: TRBJ2-3
CDR3: CASSVGAHQTTDTQYF
DNA: TGTGCCAGCAGCGTAGGGGCTCACCAAACCACAGATACGCAGTATTTT

size: NA
D: NA
V: TRBV29-1
J: TRBJ2-1
CDR3: CSVGAGYEQFF
DNA: TGCAGCGTGGGGGCGGGCTATGAGCAGTTCTTC

size: NA
D: NA
V: TRBV18
J: TRBJ1-4
CDR3: CASSPTEEKLFF
DNA: TGTGCCAGCTCACCAACGGAAGAAAAACTGTTTTTT

size: NA
D: NA
V: TRBV2
J: TRBJ1-2
CDR3: CASGYLTGAAGYTF
DNA: TGTGCCAGCGGGTATCTGACGGGCGCGGCGGGCTACACCTTC

size: few
D: NA
V: TRBV4-2
J: TRBJ1-5
CDR3: CASSQDPPSFNQPQHF
DNA: TGTGCCAGCAGCCAAGACCCGCCCAGTTTCAATCAGCCCCAGCATTTT

size: NA
D: TRBD1
V: TRBV28
J: TRBJ1-6
CDR3: CASITGGELGGDDSPLHF
DNA: TGTGCCAGCATCACAGGGGGAGAGCTCGGTGGGGATGATTCACCCCTCCACTTT

size: few
D: NA
V: TRBV14
J: TRBJ1-4
CDR3: CASSLLLGEEKLFF
DNA: TGTGCCAGCAGCCTACTATTAGGAGAGGAAAAACTGTTTTTT

size: NA
D: NA
V: TRBV7-8
J: TRBJ1-3
CDR3: CASSLDRGEGNTIYF
DNA: TGTGCCAGCAGCTTAGATCGAGGGGAGGGGAACACCATATATTTT

size: NA
D: TRBD2
V: TRBV5-1
J: TRBJ2-2
CDR3: CASSARTSGGTGELFF
DNA: TGCGCCAGCAGCGCACGGACTAGCGGGGGGACCGGGGAGCTGTTTTTT

size: NA
D: NA
V: TRBV5-1
J: TRBJ2-5
CDR3: CASSSSRRAETQYF
DNA: TGCGCCAGCAGCTCCTCCAGGAGGGCAGAGACCCAGTACTTC

size: few
D: TRBD1
V: TRBV5-1
J: TRBJ1-1
CDR3: CASSQTGDTEAFF
DNA: TGCGCCAGCAGCCAGACAGGGGACACTGAAGCTTTCTTT

size: once
D: NA
V: TRBV6-1
J: TRBJ2-4
CDR3: CASSENGGGVELGKNIQYF
DNA: TGTGCCAGCAGTGAAAATGGAGGGGGGGTTGAGTTGGGCAAAAACATTCAGTACTTC

size: NA
D: TRBD1
V: TRBV10-3
J: TRBJ1-3
CDR3: CAISQPLTGGNTIYF
DNA: TGTGCCATCAGCCAGCCGTTGACAGGGGGAAACACCATATATTTT

size: few
D: NA
V: TRBV11-2
J: TRBJ2-7
CDR3: CASSARPTGSYEQYF
DNA: TGTGCCAGCAGCGCCCGTCCGACAGGCTCCTACGAGCAGTACTTC

size: NA
D: NA
V: TRBV4-1
J: TRBJ2-3
CDR3: CASSPKPITSTDTQYF
DNA: TGCGCCAGCAGCCCCAAACCTATAACGAGCACAGATACGCAGTATTTT

size: once
D: NA
V: TRBV5-8
J: TRBJ1-4
CDR3: CASSVDRLVNEKLFF
DNA: TGTGCCAGCAGCGTAGACAGATTAGTTAATGAAAAACTGTTTTTT

size: NA
D: TRBD1
V: TRBV7-6
J: TRBJ1-5
CDR3: CASSLTGGNQPQHF
DNA: TGTGCCAGCAGCTTAACAGGGGGGAATCAGCCCCAGCATTTT

size: NA
D: TRBD2
V: TRBV13
J: TRBJ2-5
CDR3: CASSLRRGVRETQYF
DNA: TGTGCCAGCAGCTTAAGGCGGGGGGTTAGAGAGACCCAGTACTTC

size: NA
D: TRBD1
V: TRBV5-1
J: TRBJ2-2
CDR3: CASTLGPGQGASGELFF
DNA: TGCGCCAGCACTCTGGGGCCGGGACAGGGGGCGTCCGGGGAGCTGTTTTTT

size: NA
D: TRBD2
V: TRBV6-1
J: TRBJ2-7
CDR3: CASGSGGAFEQYF
DNA: TGTGCCAGCGGTAGCGGGGGGGCGTTCGAGCAGTACTTC

size: NA
D: NA
V: TRBV13
J: TRBJ2-3
CDR3: CASSLDGFIEGGKSTDTQYF
DNA: TGTGCCAGCAGCTTAGATGGCTTCATAGAGGGCGGAAAAAGCACAGATACGCAGTATTTT

size: few
D: NA
V: TRBV29-1
J: TRBJ2-2
CDR3: CSAGFGAGELFF
DNA: NA